This entry lists 8 T cell receptor beta chains sequenced from one sample in a study of shared clonotypes between healthy human individuals. The repertoire was sequenced with immunoSEQ multiplex PCR; TCRdb's copy has only in-frame clones and lacks some. The sample lists about 2.5 million clones, 80% to 95% seen once, with 0.3% to 0.45% in the top ten. The material sequenced was naive CD4+ T cells from PBMCs. Stated subset: CD45RA+ positively selected. These receptors were obtained from a man aged 18 to 29 in good health. Some clones in this sample may be carry-over from other donors' samples.

V and J are TRBV27 and TRBJ2-1; D might be TRBD2 (5 bases). The CDR3 spans 17 residues. Germline loops: CDR1 MNHEY, CDR2 SMNVEV (reference sequence). Trimming took 3 bases from V and 0 from J, leaving 15 bases between them. The CDR3 bases are TGTGCCAGCAGTTTGGGGTGGACGGGGAGCTCCTACAATGAGCAGTTCTTC. This gives the protein CASSLGWTGSSYNEQFF.

Turning to this clone: The same CDR3 can be traced to other DNA sequences in this sample. V gene TRBV5-1 combines with J gene TRBJ1-1, with D unclear. CDR1 and CDR2 (germline): SGHRS, YFSETQ. V lost 0 bases and J lost 5, with 11 bases in between. This CDR3 contains 14 residues. The CDR3 loop is CASSLGRLGTEAFF. CDR3 DNA sequence: TGCGCCAGCAGCTTGGGCCGCCTCGGGACTGAAGCTTTCTTT. Full variable domain (remainder filled in from reference TRBV5-1 and TRBJ1-1): KAGVTQTPRYLIKTRGQQVTLSCSPISGHRSVSWYQQTPGQGLQFLFEYFSETQRNKGNFPGRFSGRQFSNSRSEMNVSTLELGDSALYLCASSLGRLGTEAFFGQGTRLTVV.

The chain combines TRBV5-1 with TRBJ2-6; the D gene could be TRBD1 or TRBD2 (5 bases each). This CDR3 comprises 20 residues. Germline CDR1 and CDR2: SGHRS and YFSETQ. V lost 0 bases and J 0 bases, leaving 19 bases between the germline ends. For the CDR3, the DNA is TGCGCCAGCAGCTTGGATCGCTGGGGACCAGCGACCTCTGGGGCCAACGTCCTGACTTTC. Protein sequence: CASSLDRWGPATSGANVLTF.

This chain joins TRBV10-3 and TRBJ2-7; the match to TRBD1 covers 7 bases. With V trimmed by 11 bases and J by 3 bases, 13 bases remained unmatched. Germline CDR1 is ENHRY and CDR2 is SYGVKD. CDR3 size: 14 residues. The CDR3 reads CAVSPLGQLYEQYF. CDR3 nucleotide sequence: TGTGCCGTGTCACCATTGGGACAGCTCTACGAGCAGTACTTC.

This clone appeared once. V is TRBV5-1 and J is TRBJ2-7, with D hard to call. Trimming removed 0 bases at V and 10 bases at J, with 20 bases between. CDR1 and CDR2 from the germline V gene are SGHRS and YFSETQ. The CDR3 sequence is 15 residues long. CDR3 nucleotide sequence: TGCGCCAGCAGCTTGGTGGTAGAGCCCGAATCGGAACAGTACTTC. Its protein is CASSLVVEPESEQYF.

In this sample, this clone turned up once. The gene calls are TRBV28 and TRBJ2-7; 12 nucleotides line up with TRBD2. The trim removed 6 bases at V and 5 bases at J, leaving 8 bases unmatched. CDR3 length equals 15 residues. CDR1 MDHEN and CDR2 SYDVKM come from the germline V gene. The CDR3 loop is CASSQTSGRGHEQYF. The CDR3 DNA reads as TGTGCCAGCAGCCAGACTAGCGGGAGAGGCCACGAGCAGTACTTC.

The J gene is TRBJ2-3, the V gene TRBV7-3; 7 positions match TRBD1. The CDR3 sequence is 15 residues long. Germline CDR1 SGHTA, CDR2 FQGTGA. Losses at the gene ends were 4 bases for V and 1 base for J; bases not matched to a gene: 5. The CDR3 DNA follows: TGTGCCAGCAGCTCACAGGGGTTGGGCACAGATACGCAGTATTTT. Protein: CASSSQGLGTDTQYF.

The rearrangement joins TRBV28 to TRBJ1-3; 9 bases map to TRBD1. The CDR3 consists of 14 residues. Germline loops: CDR1 MDHEN, CDR2 SYDVKM. The trim removed 5 bases at V and 8 bases at J, leaving 7 bases unmatched. CDR3 loop: CASSPGQGMDTIYF. The CDR3 coding sequence is TGTGCCAGCAGTCCTGGACAGGGGATGGACACCATATATTTT.